The 4 T cell receptor beta chains below come from one sample, sequenced in a study of blood T cell repertoires in COVID-19. Measured with immunoSEQ multiplex PCR; TCRdb has only the in-frame clones, and not every one. The sample holds some 530,000 clones, less than 90% seen once. The sample comprised PBMCs or T cells enriched from blood (not recorded which). These receptor sequences come from a woman in her sixties who had recovered from COVID-19.

The chain combines TRBV6-5 with TRBJ2-1; tentative D call: TRBD2 (6 bases). Trimming stripped 5 bases from V and 3 bases from J, with 14 bases between. The CDR3 consists of 15 residues. The germline gives CDR1 MNHEY, CDR2 SVGAGI. DNA of the CDR3: TGTGCCAGCAGTAGTACCCTAGCGAACTACAATGAGCAGTTCTTC. It encodes CASSSTLANYNEQFF.

The chain links TRBV7-2 to TRBJ1-5; 8 bases line up with TRBD1. After removal of 6 bases from V and 6 bases from J, the junction contained 7 bases not matched to a gene. The CDR3 has 14 residues. Germline lookup yields CDR1 SGHTA and CDR2 FQGNSA. CDR3 DNA: TGTGCCAGCAGTAGACAGGGGTCCGGTCAGCCCCAGCATTTT. Translation: CASSRQGSGQPQHF.

The J gene is TRBJ2-3, the V gene TRBV20-1, with 7 bases lining up with TRBD1. Looked up from germline, CDR1 is DFQATT and CDR2 is SNEGSKA (reference sequence). The CDR3 contains 14 residues. V gave up 5 bases and J gave up 0 bases; unmatched junction bases: 5. The CDR3 nucleotides read TGCAGTGCTCGTGGGACAGCTAGCACAGATACGCAGTATTTT. Its protein product is CSARGTASTDTQYF.

The rearrangement links TRBV30 to TRBJ2-1; a weak D match, TRBD2 (6 bases). The V gene lost 3 bases and the J gene lost 0 bases, with 9 bases spanning the gap. CDR3 length: 14 amino acids. Germline loops: CDR1 GTSNPN, CDR2 SVGIG (reference sequence). The CDR3 loop is CAWSDGSSYNEQFF. CDR3 nucleotide sequence: TGTGCCTGGAGCGACGGGAGCTCCTACAATGAGCAGTTCTTC.